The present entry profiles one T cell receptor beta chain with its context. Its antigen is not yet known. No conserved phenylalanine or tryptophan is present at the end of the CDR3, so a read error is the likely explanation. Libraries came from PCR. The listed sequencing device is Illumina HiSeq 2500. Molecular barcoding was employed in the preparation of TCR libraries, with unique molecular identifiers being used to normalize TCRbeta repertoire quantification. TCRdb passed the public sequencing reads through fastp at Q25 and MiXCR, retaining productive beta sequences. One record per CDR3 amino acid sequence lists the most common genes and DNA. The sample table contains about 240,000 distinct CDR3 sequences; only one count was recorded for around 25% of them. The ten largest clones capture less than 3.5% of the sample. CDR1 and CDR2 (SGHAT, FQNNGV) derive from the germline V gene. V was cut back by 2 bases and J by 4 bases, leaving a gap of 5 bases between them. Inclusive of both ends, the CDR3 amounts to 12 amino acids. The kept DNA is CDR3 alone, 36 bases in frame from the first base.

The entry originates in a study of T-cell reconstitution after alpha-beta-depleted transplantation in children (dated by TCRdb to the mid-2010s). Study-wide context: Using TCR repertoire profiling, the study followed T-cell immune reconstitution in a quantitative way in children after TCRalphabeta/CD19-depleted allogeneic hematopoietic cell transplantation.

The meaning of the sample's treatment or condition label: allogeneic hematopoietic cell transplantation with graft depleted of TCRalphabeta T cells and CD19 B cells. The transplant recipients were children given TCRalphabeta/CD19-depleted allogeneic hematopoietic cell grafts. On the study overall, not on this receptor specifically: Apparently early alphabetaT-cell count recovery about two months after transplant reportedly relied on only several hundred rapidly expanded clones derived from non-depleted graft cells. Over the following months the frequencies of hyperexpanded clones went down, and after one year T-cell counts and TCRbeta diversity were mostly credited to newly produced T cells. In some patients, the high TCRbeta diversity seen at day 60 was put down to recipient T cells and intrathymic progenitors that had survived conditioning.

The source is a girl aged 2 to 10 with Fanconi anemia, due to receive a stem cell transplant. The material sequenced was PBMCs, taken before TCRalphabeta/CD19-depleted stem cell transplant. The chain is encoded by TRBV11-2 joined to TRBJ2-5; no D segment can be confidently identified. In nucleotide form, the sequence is TGTGCCAGCAGCTTAAATCGAGAGACCCAGTACTAC. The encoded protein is CASSLNRETQYY.